The source of this T cell receptor (beta chain) is a study of beta chain features in type 1 diabetes. cDNA synthesis used the whole RNA isolate, giving expressed TCRB sequences. Only in-frame clones appear in the TCRdb table, and some are missing; sequencing was by immunoSEQ multiplex PCR. The sample carries 900,000 or so clones, about a sixth recorded once. The CDR3 spans 15 residues. J was trimmed by 9 bases and V by 1 base; bases with no gene match: 9. Germline values: CDR1 SGHRS, CDR2 YFSETQ. This clone was picked up a small number of times. Input material: naive CD4+ T cells from blood. The receptor was isolated from a woman aged 18-29 years in good health. The V gene is TRBV5-1, the J gene TRBJ2-1; 8 bases align to TRBD1. This chain's CDR3 is CASSLSTGANSEQFF. The CDR3, as DNA: TGCGCCAGCAGCTTGTCGACAGGGGCTAACAGTGAGCAGTTCTTC.